The 28 T cell receptor beta chains given below trace back to one sample, sequenced in a study of blood T cell repertoires in COVID-19. Data came from immunoSEQ multiplex PCR; TCRdb stores just in-frame clones and leaves some out. The sample holds approximately 100,000 clones, about nine tenths seen once. Sequences were obtained from peripheral blood. The source is a woman of 80 years or more in a cohort sampled during active COVID-19.

The genes are TRBV3-1 (or the pseudogene TRBV3-2) and TRBJ2-7; 12 positions agree with TRBD2. CDR1 is LGHDT and CDR2 is YNNKEL in the germline V gene (reference sequence). V was pared by 5 bases and J by 1 base, with 3 bases of the junction left unmatched. The CDR3 consists of 15 residues. The CDR3 DNA is TGTGCCAGCAGCAAAACTAGCGGGGGGTCCTACGAGCAGTACTTC. Encoded protein: CASSKTSGGSYEQYF.

This clone is a singleton in its sample. The rearrangement joins TRBV28 to TRBJ2-7, with 11 bases matching TRBD2. The junction had 9 bases not matched to a gene; V was cut back by 5 bases and J by 6 bases. The CDR3 has 15 amino acids. The germline gives CDR1 MDHEN, CDR2 SYDVKM. The CDR3 region is CASSRRLAGLPEQYF. CDR3 DNA sequence: TGTGCCAGCAGTCGCCGACTAGCGGGGCTTCCCGAGCAGTACTTC.

The rearrangement joins TRBV5-1 to TRBJ1-1; D not certain. The CDR3 covers 14 residues. The V gene's germline CDR1 is SGHRS and CDR2 YFSETQ. With 4 bases removed from V and 0 bases from J, the gap between germline ends came to 10 bases. The CDR3 sequence: CASSPGGMNTEAFF. The CDR3 nucleotides read TGCGCCAGCAGCCCCGGAGGGATGAACACTGAAGCTTTCTTT.

The chain joins TRBV3-1 (or the pseudogene TRBV3-2) to TRBJ1-2; D perhaps matches TRBD1 (6 bases). Trimming pared 3 bases from V and 6 bases from J, leaving 14 bases between. The germline gives CDR1 LGHDT, CDR2 YNNKEL (reference sequence). The CDR3 runs 14 residues. The CDR3 spells CASSHRGGGDGYTF. CDR3 DNA sequence: TGTGCCAGCAGCCATCGAGGGGGGGGCGATGGCTACACCTTC.

The chain combines TRBV7-2 with TRBJ2-3; 13 bases match TRBD2. CDR1 is SGHTA and CDR2 is FQGNSA in the germline V gene. With 5 bases clipped from V and 2 bases from J, the junction kept 7 bases outside the gene matches. The CDR3 is 17 residues long. This CDR3 is CASSTQGLAGATDTQYF. In nucleotides, the CDR3 is TGTGCCAGCAGCACCCAAGGACTAGCGGGAGCCACAGATACGCAGTATTTT. Drawing the rest from reference TRBV7-2 and TRBJ2-3, the complete variable domain is GAGVSQSPSNKVTEKGKDVELRCDPISGHTALYWYRQSLGQGLEFLIYFQGNSAPDKSGLPSDRFSAERTGGSVSTLTIQRTQQEDSAVYLCASSTQGLAGATDTQYFGPGTRLTVL.

This chain links TRBV5-4 with TRBJ2-3; TRBD1 matches 8 bases. V was pared by 4 bases and J by 1 base, with 5 bases of the junction left unmatched. Germline V gives CDR1 SGHNT, CDR2 YYREEE (reference sequence). CDR3 size: 15 residues. CDR3 in amino acids: CASSVTGQGTDTQYF. The DNA of the CDR3 is TGTGCCAGCAGCGTGACGGGACAGGGCACAGATACGCAGTATTTT.

This chain uses TRBV5-1 with TRBJ1-4, with a possible D match to TRBD1 (5 bases). The CDR3 is 15 amino acids. Trimming removed 0 bases from V and 6 bases from J, with 12 bases in between. Germline CDR1 reads SGHRS; CDR2 reads YFSETQ. DNA for the CDR3: TGCGCCAGCAGCTTGGAGCGGGGCGCGGATGAAAAACTGTTTTTT. It codes for CASSLERGADEKLFF.

This clone appeared a single time. This chain links TRBV4-1 with TRBJ2-7; possible D gene TRBD2, 5 bases. CDR1 MGHRA and CDR2 YSYEKL come from the germline V gene. The V end lost 2 bases, the J end lost 7 bases, and 12 bases lay between the germline ends. This CDR3 spans 13 amino acids. The CDR3 DNA reads TGCGCCAGCAGCCAATGGGAGACCCAGGAGCAGTACTTC. It codes for CASSQWETQEQYF.

The rearrangement joins TRBV28 to TRBJ2-7; 7 bases map to TRBD1. Per germline, CDR1 MDHEN and CDR2 SYDVKM. The CDR3 sequence is 15 residues long. The V segment lost 3 bases and the J segment 6 bases; nucleotides outside the gene matches: 11. Here the CDR3 reads CASSLGSSTGIEQYF. The CDR3 DNA is TGTGCCAGCAGTTTGGGCTCCTCGACAGGGATCGAGCAGTACTTC.

The chain recombines TRBV15 with TRBJ1-6; TRBD1 matches 7 bases. This CDR3 has 15 amino acids. Per the germline V gene, CDR1 is LNHNV and CDR2 is YYDKDF (reference sequence). V gave up 2 bases and J gave up 8 bases; unmatched junction bases: 6. The CDR3 bases are TGTGCCACCAGCAGAAGAAGACAGGGCGATTCACCCCTCCACTTT. The encoded protein is CATSRRRQGDSPLHF.

As concerns this clone: Germline is not matched at one junction end, which may reflect a read error. V gene TRBV28 combines with J gene TRBJ1-2; 9 bases fit TRBD1. From germline, CDR1 is MDHEN and CDR2 SYDVKM. The CDR3 loop spans 12 amino acids. The CDR3 sequence is CASTFNRDRAYF. CDR3 nucleotide sequence: TGTGCCAGCACCTTTAACCGGGACAGGGCTTACTTC.

The CDR3 loop is CASSQDELAAYNEQFF. The CDR3 nucleotides are TGCGCCAGCAGCCAAGATGAACTAGCGGCCTACAATGAGCAGTTCTTC. This chain uses TRBV4-1 with TRBJ2-1, with 8 bases identical to TRBD2. V lost 0 bases to trimming and J lost 2 bases; unmatched junction nucleotides: 3. The CDR3 sequence is 16 residues long. Germline CDR1 and CDR2: MGHRA and YSYEKL.

The V call is TRBV10-3, the J call TRBJ2-1; 12 bases fit TRBD1. V was pared by 4 bases and J by 8 bases, with 3 bases of the junction left unmatched. CDR1 is ENHRY, CDR2 SYGVKD, per germline. The length of the CDR3 is 14 residues. The CDR3 DNA follows: TGTGCCATCAGTGGGGACAGGGGGCGGGATGAGCAGTTCTTC. It codes for CAISGDRGRDEQFF.

The chain carries TRBV6-5 and TRBJ1-5; no definite D call. CDR3 size: 13 residues. Germline CDR1 is MNHEY and CDR2 is SVGAGI. Trimming took 7 bases from V and 10 from J, leaving 17 bases between them. The CDR3 protein is CASTSFPGDPQHF. CDR3 DNA sequence: TGTGCCAGCACCTCTTTTCCCGGGGATCCCCAGCATTTT.

In DNA, the CDR3 is TGCGCCAGCAGCCAAGGACTAGCGGAGAGTAGCTCCTACGAGCAGTACTTC. Its translation is CASSQGLAESSSYEQYF. This sequence joins TRBV4-1 and TRBJ2-7; 9 bases are a match to TRBD2. This CDR3 comprises 17 residues. Germline values: CDR1 MGHRA, CDR2 YSYEKL. Trimming cost V 1 base and J 0 bases; bases outside gene matches: 7.

In this sample, this clone turned up once. The V call is TRBV29-1, the J call TRBJ1-2; 7 bases align to TRBD1. Germline CDR1 is SQVTM and CDR2 is ANQGSEA. This CDR3 has 14 residues. V trimming: 3 bases; J trimming: 6 bases; junction bases outside the gene matches: 10. The CDR3: CSVEAGGRGNGYTF. CDR3 DNA sequence: TGCAGCGTTGAGGCGGGGGGCAGGGGGAATGGCTACACCTTC.

The gene calls are TRBV6-5 and TRBJ2-7; D remains ambiguous. This CDR3 contains 15 residues. Trimming took off 5 bases at V and 0 bases at J, with 14 bases between the two ends. Germline V gene sequence: CDR1 MNHEY, CDR2 SVGAGI. CDR3 DNA: TGTGCCAGCAGTCAAACTTCCTTAAGCTCCTACGAGCAGTACTTC. It translates to CASSQTSLSSYEQYF.

As to this clone: Other DNA sequences in this sample translate to the same CDR3. The rearrangement uses TRBV5-5 and TRBJ1-5; D is undetermined. Trimming took 5 bases from V and 4 from J, leaving 10 bases between them. CDR1 and CDR2 from the germline V gene are SGHKS and YYEKEE (reference sequence). CDR3 length: 13 residues. CDR3 coding DNA: TGTGCCAGCAGTCAGGAACGGAATCAGCCCCAGCATTTT. This gives the protein CASSQERNQPQHF.

The DNA of the CDR3 is TGTGCCAGCAGCGCCGGGAGGGGGACTGAAGCTTTCTTT. Amino acid sequence: CASSAGRGTEAFF. The chain couples TRBV13 to TRBJ1-1; D may be TRBD1 (6 bases). V lost 5 bases, J lost 5 bases, and 12 bases lay in between. CDR1 is PRHDT, CDR2 FYEKMQ, per germline (reference sequence). The CDR3 sequence is 13 residues long.

The genes are TRBV19 and TRBJ2-1, with TRBD1 matching over 7 bases. J was trimmed by 0 bases and V by 7 bases; bases with no gene match: 6. Germline loops: CDR1 LNHDA, CDR2 SQIVND (reference sequence). This CDR3 comprises 15 residues. The CDR3 nucleotides are TGTGCCAGTAACCACGGACAGGCCTCCTACAATGAGCAGTTCTTC. It is translated as CASNHGQASYNEQFF. The variable domain in full, completed from reference TRBV19 and TRBJ2-1, reads DGGITQSPKYLFRKEGQNVTLSCEQNLNHDAMYWYRQDPGQGLRLIYYSQIVNDFQKGDIAEGYSVSREKKESFPLTVTSAQKNPTAFYLCASNHGQASYNEQFFGPGTRLTVL.

The chain has TRBV5-6 and TRBJ2-7; no clear D. The germline CDR1 and CDR2 sequences are SGHDT and YYEEEE. The CDR3 runs 12 residues. V dropped 1 base and J dropped 1 base, with 3 bases sitting between them. The CDR3 is CASSLPSYEQYF. In DNA form, the CDR3 reads TGTGCCAGCAGCTTGCCGTCCTACGAGCAGTACTTC.

This clone was seen just once. In nucleotides, the CDR3 is TGCAGCGTCCGACTACAGGGCCACGGTGAGCAGTTCTTC. Translation gives CSVRLQGHGEQFF. V is TRBV29-1 and J is TRBJ2-1; TRBD1 might be the D (6 bases). Trimming left V 6 bases short and J 9 bases short, with 18 bases between. This CDR3 is built from 13 residues. The V gene's germline CDR1 is SQVTM and CDR2 ANQGSEA.

The chain joins TRBV3-1 (or the pseudogene TRBV3-2) to TRBJ2-7; D not resolved. This CDR3 spans 14 amino acids. V lost 0 bases, J lost 5 bases, and 11 bases lay in between. Germline lookup yields CDR1 LGHDT and CDR2 YNNKEL (reference sequence). The CDR3 spells CASSQDRQVDEQYF. CDR3 bases: TGTGCCAGCAGCCAAGATAGGCAGGTCGACGAGCAGTACTTC.

The V and J genes are TRBV3-1 (or the pseudogene TRBV3-2) and TRBJ2-5; D remains ambiguous. The CDR3 is 12 amino acids. The germline CDR1 and CDR2 sequences are LGHDT and YNNKEL (reference sequence). The V end was cut by 1 base, the J end by 9 bases, with 9 bases between. The CDR3 DNA sequence: TGTGCCAGCAGCCAAGTTGGCAAACCCCAGTACTTC. Encoded protein: CASSQVGKPQYF.

V and J are TRBV2 and TRBJ1-3; the D gene is possibly TRBD1 (5 bases). This CDR3 is 14 amino acids long. The V and J ends lost 5 bases and 2 bases respectively, with 10 bases between them. Germline-derived CDR1 and CDR2 are SNHLY and FYNNEI. The CDR3 sequence: CASSPGGAGNTIYF. CDR3 nucleotide sequence: TGTGCCAGCAGTCCCGGGGGGGCTGGAAACACCATATATTTT.

This chain joins TRBV7-2 and TRBJ1-2, with a possible D match to TRBD1 (6 bases). The CDR3 length is 13 residues. V was cut by 3 bases and J by 4 bases, with 9 bases left in between. CDR1 is SGHTA and CDR2 is FQGNSA in the germline V gene. CDR3 loop: CASSLDRTYGYTF. Written as DNA, the CDR3 is TGTGCCAGCAGCTTGGACAGAACCTATGGCTACACCTTC.

The J gene is TRBJ1-1, the V gene TRBV3-1 (or the pseudogene TRBV3-2); perhaps TRBD1 as D (6 bases). Per germline, CDR1 LGHDT and CDR2 YNNKEL (reference sequence). The CDR3 loop spans 19 amino acids. With 4 bases removed from V and 1 base from J, the gap between germline ends came to 25 bases. The CDR3 spells CASSPRYSARTAANTEAFF. CDR3 coding DNA: TGTGCCAGCAGCCCAAGGTATTCGGCGAGGACAGCCGCGAACACTGAAGCTTTCTTT.

This clone was counted a single time. The V and J genes are TRBV10-3 and TRBJ2-3, with TRBD1 matching over 8 bases. The V segment lost 4 bases and the J segment 5 bases; nucleotides outside the gene matches: 5. Looked up from germline, CDR1 is ENHRY and CDR2 is SYGVKD. This CDR3 region has 14 residues. CDR3 sequence (DNA): TGTGCCATCAGTGTAGGACAGGGTCGAGATACGCAGTATTTT. Its translation is CAISVGQGRDTQYF.